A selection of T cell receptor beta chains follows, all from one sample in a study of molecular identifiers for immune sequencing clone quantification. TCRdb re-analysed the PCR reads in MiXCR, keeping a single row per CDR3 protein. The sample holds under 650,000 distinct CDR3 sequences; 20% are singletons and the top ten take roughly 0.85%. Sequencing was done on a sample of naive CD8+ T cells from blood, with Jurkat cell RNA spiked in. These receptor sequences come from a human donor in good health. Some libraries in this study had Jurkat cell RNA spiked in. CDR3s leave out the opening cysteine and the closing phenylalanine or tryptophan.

cdr3_aa: ASSITTADAEGQVNTEAF
v_call: TRBV18
j_call: TRBJ1-1

cdr3_aa: ASSVTPSGWDEQF
v_call: TRBV9
j_call: TRBJ2-1

cdr3_aa: ASSHSPGNSGNTIY
v_call: TRBV4-1
j_call: TRBJ1-3

cdr3_aa: ASSVDGTGNTIY
v_call: TRBV9
j_call: TRBJ1-3

cdr3_aa: ASSLWTGTGYFTGELF
v_call: TRBV13
j_call: TRBJ2-2

cdr3_aa: ASRRPGTGATGELF
v_call: TRBV12-3/TRBV12-4
j_call: TRBJ2-2

cdr3_aa: ASSLPVAEQGGTYEQY
v_call: TRBV7-8
j_call: TRBJ2-7

cdr3_aa: ASRQYLQNTEAF
v_call: TRBV6-5
j_call: TRBJ1-1

cdr3_aa: ASSQVRGVYGYT
v_call: TRBV4-1
j_call: TRBJ1-2

cdr3_aa: ASSPDRVWDTEAF
v_call: TRBV7-6
j_call: TRBJ1-1

cdr3_aa: ASSLWALEIGELF
v_call: TRBV28
j_call: TRBJ2-2

cdr3_aa: ASSPGRSDYNEQF
v_call: TRBV5-4
j_call: TRBJ2-1

cdr3_aa: ASSSALTSGRAGGQIAGEQY
v_call: TRBV7-9
j_call: TRBJ2-7

cdr3_aa: ASSRFDSYSYEQY
v_call: TRBV14
j_call: TRBJ2-7

cdr3_aa: ASSPLRKWNTEAF
v_call: TRBV2
j_call: TRBJ1-1

cdr3_aa: ASSSGTVTYEQY
v_call: TRBV12-3/TRBV12-4
j_call: TRBJ2-7

cdr3_aa: SVGQGTYGYT
v_call: TRBV29-1
j_call: TRBJ1-2

cdr3_aa: ASSKTGGLAGGPGTGELF
v_call: TRBV27
j_call: TRBJ2-2

cdr3_aa: ASSQEQSLDTEAF
v_call: TRBV4-3
j_call: TRBJ1-1

cdr3_aa: AISESGRSHEQY
v_call: TRBV10-3
j_call: TRBJ2-7

cdr3_aa: ASSLGQGGIYNEQF
v_call: TRBV7-6
j_call: TRBJ2-1

cdr3_aa: ASSDRGLLSETQH
v_call: TRBV2
j_call: TRBJ2-5

cdr3_aa: ASSLLELAKNIQY
v_call: TRBV5-3
j_call: TRBJ2-4

cdr3_aa: ASSFGQGIEENTEAF
v_call: TRBV28
j_call: TRBJ1-1

cdr3_aa: ASRPTDYSNQPQH
v_call: TRBV6-5
j_call: TRBJ1-5

cdr3_aa: ASSLSMYRSRETQY
v_call: TRBV27
j_call: TRBJ2-5

cdr3_aa: ASSFISLGGFPLDSDYGYT
v_call: TRBV28
j_call: TRBJ1-2

cdr3_aa: ASSGGYHEQY
v_call: TRBV6-5
j_call: TRBJ2-7

cdr3_aa: ASGYEGGDRTPPVYGYT
v_call: TRBV6-5
j_call: TRBJ1-2

cdr3_aa: ASSLRRERLTGELF
v_call: TRBV28
j_call: TRBJ2-2

cdr3_aa: ASSLGSYNERF
v_call: TRBV27
j_call: TRBJ2-1

cdr3_aa: SARDLGEAF
v_call: TRBV20-1
j_call: TRBJ1-1

cdr3_aa: ASSFTGTDQETQY
v_call: TRBV11-2
j_call: TRBJ2-5

cdr3_aa: AWQEGYEQY
v_call: TRBV30
j_call: TRBJ2-7

cdr3_aa: ASSYSVGELF
v_call: TRBV6-2/TRBV6-3
j_call: TRBJ2-2

cdr3_aa: ASSSRTSGDNEQF
v_call: TRBV9
j_call: TRBJ2-1

cdr3_aa: ASSLLSHGGDAYT
v_call: TRBV7-9
j_call: TRBJ1-2

cdr3_aa: ASGHPVTGELF
v_call: TRBV12-5
j_call: TRBJ2-2

cdr3_aa: ASSPGTGVLPQQY
v_call: TRBV27
j_call: TRBJ2-7